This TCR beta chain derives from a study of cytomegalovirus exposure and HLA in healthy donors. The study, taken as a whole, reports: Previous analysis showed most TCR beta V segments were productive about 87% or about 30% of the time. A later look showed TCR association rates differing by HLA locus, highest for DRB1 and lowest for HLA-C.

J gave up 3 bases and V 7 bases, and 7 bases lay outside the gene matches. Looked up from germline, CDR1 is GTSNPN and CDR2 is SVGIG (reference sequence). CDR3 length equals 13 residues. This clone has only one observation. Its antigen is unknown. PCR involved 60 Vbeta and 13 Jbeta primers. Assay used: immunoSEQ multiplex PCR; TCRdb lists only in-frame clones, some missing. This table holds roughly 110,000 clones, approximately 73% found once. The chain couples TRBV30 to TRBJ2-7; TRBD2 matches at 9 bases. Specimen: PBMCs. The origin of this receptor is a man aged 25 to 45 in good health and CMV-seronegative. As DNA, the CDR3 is TGTGCCTCGGGCGGGGGGGCCGACTACGAGCAGTACTTC. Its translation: CASGGGADYEQYF.